The 25 T cell receptor beta chains presented below share a single source sample, sequenced in a study of shared clonotypes between healthy human individuals. Only in-frame clones appear in the TCRdb table, and some are missing; sequencing was by immunoSEQ multiplex PCR. This table has 500,000 to 650,000 clones, roughly 72% appearing once. Specimen: PBMCs. The source of these receptors is a woman in her 40s in good health. Some clones in this sample may be carry-over from other donors' samples.

A remark on this clone: A read error likely explains this, since a far larger clone differs by one base. This sequence joins TRBV10-3 and TRBJ1-2; a possible D gene is TRBD1 (6 bases). The CDR3 runs 13 residues. The ends were cut back, 3 bases at V and 10 bases at J, with 15 bases in the middle. Germline assignment: CDR1 ENHRY and CDR2 SYGVKD. In nucleotides, the CDR3 is TGTGCCATCAGTGAAGGACAGATTGCTGACTACACCTTC. Its protein product is CAISEGQIADYTF.

Turning to this clone: Because the CDR3's place on the DNA is in doubt, the DNA is left out and the CDR3 is given as listed by TCRdb. This rearrangement joins TRBV27 to TRBJ2-2; the table assigns TRBD1, which was not confirmed against the DNA. Germline CDR1 MNHEY, CDR2 SMNVEV (reference sequence). Inclusive of both ends, the CDR3 amounts to 14 amino acids. The CDR3 here is CASQTGGTPGSCFF.

The chain uses TRBV19 and TRBJ2-6, with a weak D call TRBD1 (6 bases). V lost 2 bases to trimming and J lost 4 bases, with 12 bases between them. CDR1 LNHDA and CDR2 SQIVND come from the germline V gene (reference sequence). The CDR3 runs to 16 residues. CDR3: CASSILQGPGANVLTF. The CDR3 DNA reads as TGTGCCAGTAGTATACTACAGGGCCCGGGGGCCAACGTCCTGACTTTC.

V gene TRBV30 combines with J gene TRBJ1-2; TRBD1 aligns across 7 bases. The CDR3 has 13 amino acids. V trimming: 0 bases; J trimming: 8 bases; junction bases outside the gene matches: 6. CDR1 is GTSNPN and CDR2 is SVGIG in the germline V gene (reference sequence). CDR3 sequence reads: CAWSVERTGGYTF. The CDR3 DNA sequence: TGTGCCTGGAGTGTAGAGAGGACAGGAGGCTACACCTTC.

The V and J genes are TRBV6-5 and TRBJ1-4, with 9 nucleotides matching TRBD1. J lost 4 bases, V lost 6 bases, and 3 bases had no gene match. Germline CDR1 reads MNHEY; CDR2 reads SVGAGI. The CDR3 has 14 residues. This CDR3 reads CASRGQGYNEKLFF. As DNA, the CDR3 is TGTGCCAGCAGGGGACAGGGTTATAATGAAAAACTGTTTTTT.

The rearrangement links TRBV5-5 to TRBJ2-5, with a weak D call TRBD2 (5 bases). Per germline, CDR1 SGHKS and CDR2 YYEKEE (reference sequence). V was cut by 2 bases and J by 4 bases, with 12 bases left in between. CDR3 size: 14 residues. The CDR3 protein is CASSFLSGGETQYF. The CDR3 coding sequence is TGTGCCAGCAGCTTTCTGTCAGGAGGAGAGACCCAGTACTTC.

Details on this clone: A read error is likely here: a far larger clone is one base away. V and J are TRBV30 and TRBJ1-4; D ambiguous. The CDR3 runs to 15 residues. In germline, CDR1 is GTSNPN, CDR2 SVGIG (reference sequence). Deletions cut 2 bases from V and 17 bases from J, with 27 bases between. The CDR3 protein is CAWSCSSILKHPIFF. In DNA form, the CDR3 reads TGTGCCTGGAGTTGTTCTAGTATCCTGAAACACCCCATTTTTTTT.

J is TRBJ2-7 and V is TRBV23-1; D possibly matches TRBD1 or TRBD2 (5 bases each). TRBV23-1 is designated an ORF whose function remains uncertain. Trimming took off 0 bases at V and 2 bases at J, with 20 bases between the two ends. This CDR3 spans 18 amino acids. The DNA for the CDR3 is TGCGCCAGCAGTCAATCACAAGAACGGGGCCCCTTGACCTACGAGCAGTACTTC. As protein: CASSQSQERGPLTYEQYF.

The chain uses TRBV2 and TRBJ2-1; 10 bases map to TRBD1. Losses at the gene ends were 3 bases for V and 5 bases for J; bases not matched to a gene: 4. The CDR3 is 15 amino acids. CDR1 is SNHLY, CDR2 FYNNEI, per germline. DNA of the CDR3: TGTGCCAGCAGTGATTGGGACAGGGGAAACAATGAGCAGTTCTTC. This sequence encodes CASSDWDRGNNEQFF. The variable domain in full, with the rest retrieved from reference TRBV2 and TRBJ2-1, is EPEVTQTPSHQVTQMGQEVILRCVPISNHLYFYWYRQILGQKVEFLVSFYNNEISEKSEIFDDQFSVERPDGSNFTLKIRSTKLEDSAMYFCASSDWDRGNNEQFFGPGTRLTVL.

This chain uses TRBV2 with TRBJ2-5; D is perhaps TRBD1 (5 bases). Germline V gene sequence: CDR1 SNHLY, CDR2 FYNNEI. The CDR3 is 14 residues long. V dropped 6 bases and J dropped 3 bases, with 14 bases sitting between them. The CDR3 region is CASRKQVGEETQYF. The CDR3, as DNA: TGTGCCAGCAGAAAACAGGTTGGGGAAGAGACCCAGTACTTC.

Details on this clone: One base separates it from a far larger clone, so it is likely a read error. Other nucleotide sequences in the sample specify the same CDR3. The V call is TRBV15, the J call TRBJ2-1; D unresolved. Between the trimmed V and J ends, which lost 0 bases and 8 bases, there was a span of 5 bases. The CDR3 runs to 12 residues. CDR1 is LNHNV, CDR2 YYDKDF, per germline (reference sequence). The CDR3 loop is CATSRDEDEQFF. The DNA of the CDR3 is TGTGCCACCAGCAGAGATGAAGATGAGCAGTTCTTC.

The V gene is TRBV30, the J gene TRBJ1-5; no reliable D call. Trimming stripped 2 bases from V and 4 bases from J, with 12 bases between. Germline V gene sequence: CDR1 GTSNPN, CDR2 SVGIG (reference sequence). This CDR3 region has 14 residues. CDR3 coding DNA: TGTGCCTGGAGTCGGGGAATGTTTAATCAGCCCCAGCATTTT. Protein: CAWSRGMFNQPQHF.

This clone was detected only once. This chain connects TRBV7-6 to TRBJ2-7; TRBD1 agrees at 8 bases. Germline assignment: CDR1 SGHVS and CDR2 FNYEAQ. V was clipped by 4 bases and J by 3 bases; unmatched bases: 5. The length of the CDR3 is 14 residues. The CDR3 loop is CASSWGQDGYEQYF. Written as DNA, the CDR3 is TGTGCCAGCAGCTGGGGACAGGATGGCTACGAGCAGTACTTC.

In regard to this clone: A far bigger clonotype differs at one base, so this is likely a read error. The sample contains more than one DNA sequence encoding this CDR3. The rearrangement links TRBV25-1 to TRBJ2-5; weak D call: TRBD2 (5 bases). The CDR3 has 11 residues. V lost 6 bases and J lost 7, with 9 bases in between. Germline V gives CDR1 MGHDK, CDR2 SYGVNS. The CDR3 nucleotides read TGTGCCAGCAGCGAGGGATGGACCCAGTACTTC. This encodes CASSEGWTQYF.

The chain recombines TRBV7-9 with TRBJ2-2; tentative D call: TRBD2 (6 bases). This CDR3 is built from 14 residues. Trimming stripped 1 base from V and 7 bases from J, with 10 bases between. Germline V gene lookup returns CDR1 SEHNR and CDR2 FQNEAQ (reference sequence). The DNA of the CDR3 is TGTGCCAGCAGCTTAGGCGGGAATGTCGGGGAGCTGTTTTTT. Encoded protein: CASSLGGNVGELFF.

The rearrangement joins TRBV11-3 to TRBJ1-1; D may be TRBD1 (5 bases). CDR3 length: 15 amino acids. Germline V lookup: CDR1 SGHNT, CDR2 YENEEA. The V end was cut by 5 bases, the J end by 1 base, with 14 bases between. CDR3 loop: CASSIGGRQNTEAFF. The CDR3 region has the DNA TGTGCCAGCAGCATCGGGGGACGGCAGAACACTGAAGCTTTCTTT.

The chain is built from TRBV5-6 and TRBJ2-2; 11 positions match TRBD2. The CDR3 length is 16 residues. The germline V gene encodes CDR1 SGHDT and CDR2 YYEEEE. V was clipped by 2 bases and J by 2 bases; unmatched bases: 2. The CDR3 bases are TGTGCCAGCAGCTTCCGACTAGCGGGAAACACCGGGGAGCTGTTTTTT. It codes for CASSFRLAGNTGELFF. Using reference TRBV5-6 and TRBJ2-2 for the parts outside the CDR3, the full variable domain is DAGVTQSPTHLIKTRGQQVTLRCSPKSGHDTVSWYQQALGQGPQFIFQYYEEEERQRGNFPDRFSGHQFPNYSSELNVNALLLGDSALYLCASSFRLAGNTGELFFGEGSRLTVL.

Worth noting for this clone: Additional DNA sequences in this sample encode the identical CDR3. The rearrangement uses TRBV19 and TRBJ1-5, with D tentatively TRBD1 (5 bases). Germline V gives CDR1 LNHDA, CDR2 SQIVND (reference sequence). Trimming shortened V by 2 bases and J by 4 bases, and 12 bases separated the two germline ends. This CDR3 is 15 amino acids long. Written as DNA, the CDR3 is TGTGCCAGTAGTATAAGCAGGGCCACAAATCAGCCCCAGCATTTT. It is translated as CASSISRATNQPQHF.

This sequence joins TRBV2 and TRBJ2-1; D is perhaps TRBD1 (5 bases). Trimming left V 8 bases short and J 2 bases short, with 13 bases between. This CDR3 contains 14 residues. Germline V gives CDR1 SNHLY, CDR2 FYNNEI. CDR3 DNA sequence: TGTGCCAGCTTCCGGACACGCACCTACAATGAGCAGTTCTTC. Protein product: CASFRTRTYNEQFF. The variable domain in full, completed from reference TRBV2 and TRBJ2-1, reads EPEVTQTPSHQVTQMGQEVILRCVPISNHLYFYWYRQILGQKVEFLVSFYNNEISEKSEIFDDQFSVERPDGSNFTLKIRSTKLEDSAMYFCASFRTRTYNEQFFGPGTRLTVL.

Points on this clone: An end of the junction differs from the germline gene, which may be a read error. The chain couples TRBV18 to TRBJ2-3; a possible D gene is TRBD2 (5 bases). CDR1 and CDR2 (germline): KGHSH, LQKENI. The CDR3 is made up of 16 amino acids. CDR3 loop: CASSPSGLQSTDTQYF. CDR3 nucleotide sequence: TGTGCCAGTTCACCATCGGGATTACAGAGCACAGATACGCAGTATTTT.

Comment on this clone: With a much larger clone just one base away, this may be a read error. Since the CDR3 does not end with the conserved phenylalanine or tryptophan, this likely comes from a read error. This chain joins TRBV6-5 and TRBJ2-6, with D maybe TRBD2 (5 bases). This CDR3 comprises 15 residues. With 6 bases removed from V and 1 base from J, the gap between germline ends came to 10 bases. Germline CDR1 is MNHEY and CDR2 is SVGAGI. The CDR3 loop reads CASSLRGSGANVLTS. Here the CDR3 DNA reads TGTGCCAGCAGCCTCCGAGGGTCTGGGGCCAACGTCCTGACTTCC.

This clone was seen a handful of times. The chain joins TRBV19 to TRBJ1-1; 8 bases line up with TRBD1. The germline gives CDR1 LNHDA, CDR2 SQIVND (reference sequence). The CDR3 is 13 residues long. After removal of 7 bases from V and 4 bases from J, the junction contained 5 bases not matched to a gene. This CDR3 reads CASTTGGITEAFF. The CDR3 nucleotides read TGTGCCAGTACCACAGGGGGGATCACTGAAGCTTTCTTT.

This clone has only a few counts. This chain connects TRBV2 to TRBJ2-3, with D perhaps matching TRBD2 (6 bases). The V gene's germline CDR1 is SNHLY and CDR2 FYNNEI. V shed 3 bases and J shed 0 bases, with 13 bases lying between them. CDR3 length: 16 amino acids. The CDR3 reads CASSEGGGASTDTQYF. In DNA form, the CDR3 reads TGTGCCAGCAGTGAGGGAGGCGGGGCAAGCACAGATACGCAGTATTTT.

CDR3 residues: CASSLIAPKYNEQFF. The CDR3 nucleotides are TGTGCCAGCAGTTTAATAGCTCCGAAATACAATGAGCAGTTCTTC. This chain connects TRBV27 to TRBJ2-1; D gene unclear. Germline values: CDR1 MNHEY, CDR2 SMNVEV (reference sequence). The CDR3 is 15 amino acids. Trimming removed 2 bases at V and 4 bases at J, with 12 bases between.

This clone was seen more than once but under ten times. This chain joins TRBV29-1 and TRBJ1-1, with a tentative D call TRBD1 (6 bases). CDR1 and CDR2 from the germline V gene are SQVTM and ANQGSEA. This CDR3 has 13 residues. The ends were cut back, 8 bases at V and 7 bases at J, with 20 bases in the middle. The CDR3 sequence: CSHTGGGQSEAFF. CDR3 coding DNA: TGCAGCCACACGGGAGGAGGACAGAGTGAAGCTTTCTTT.